The T cell receptor (beta chain) under discussion was sequenced for a study of T cells in Graves' hyperthyroidism and ophthalmopathy. Study findings and constraints: Most clonotypes expanded in the thyroid (above 0.001) were also present in blood. Ophthalmopathy got predicted by the model a median about 6.5 months before its onset. Ophthalmopathy was distinguished from stable hyperthyroidism by 13 V-J signatures.

Duration under 3 months, a NOSPECS grade of at least 4, and a Clinical Activity Score of at least 3 characterized the ophthalmopathy patients. The CDR3 loop spans 16 amino acids. Germline-derived CDR1 and CDR2 are SGHDT and YYEEEE. Trimming cost V 4 bases and J 5 bases, with 18 bases left between them. Using RNA transcripts as the source, TCR beta CDR3 regions were amplified. Primed by the HTBI set, a first-round RT-PCR was run on the TCR CDR3. TCRdb independently ran MiXCR on the multiplex PCR reads; one entry per CDR3 protein. The sample consists of 250,000 to 300,000 distinct CDR3 sequences, approximately 15% of them appearing once. This clonotype was detected ten times or more. Its antigen is not identified.

The TCR originated in a woman aged 55-70 years with Graves' ophthalmopathy. The gene calls are TRBV5-6 and TRBJ1-4; D is perhaps TRBD1 (5 bases). Sequencing was done on a sample of blood. CDR3 bases: TGTGCCAGCAGCGCCCTCCAGGGATTTAGGAATGAAAAACTGTTTTTT. It encodes CASSALQGFRNEKLFF. The full variable domain, its missing parts supplied by reference TRBV5-6 and TRBJ1-4, is DAGVTQSPTHLIKTRGQQVTLRCSPKSGHDTVSWYQQALGQGPQFIFQYYEEEERQRGNFPDRFSGHQFPNYSSELNVNALLLGDSALYLCASSALQGFRNEKLFFGSGTQLSVL.